This TCR beta chain originates from a study of T-cell reconstitution after alpha-beta-depleted transplantation in children. Study-level findings and limits: Hyperexpanded clones declined; after one year, newly produced T cells mostly supplied diversity. After transplant, high TCRbeta diversity at day 60 in some patients arose from surviving recipient T cells and thymic progenitors. Reportedly, roughly two months post-transplant, alpha-beta T cells arose from several hundred expanded graft clones.

As regards this clonotype: Its antigen remains unknown.

This sample's TCRbeta library carried unique molecular identifier barcodes. TCRdb analysed the PCR reads with MiXCR anew, one entry per CDR3 protein. The data show a few hundred thousand distinct CDR3 sequences, around 46% seen once. CDR1 is SGHKS and CDR2 is YYEKEE in the germline V gene (reference sequence). The length of the CDR3 is 16 residues. V shed 6 bases and J shed 0 bases, with 16 bases lying between them. Material: PBMCs, obtained before TCRalphabeta/CD19-depleted stem cell transplant. This TCR was sampled from a girl aged 2 to 10 with aplastic anemia, due to receive a stem cell transplant. The rearrangement links TRBV5-5 to TRBJ2-1; D is possibly TRBD1 (5 bases). CDR3 amino acids: CASTLDSFASYNEQFF. The DNA for the CDR3 is TGTGCCAGCACCCTCGACAGCTTCGCCTCCTACAATGAGCAGTTCTTC.